Each of the 13 T cell receptor beta chains below was sequenced from the same sample in a study of shared clonotypes between healthy human individuals. The assay was immunoSEQ multiplex PCR, and TCRdb's table has in-frame clones only and misses some. The sample lists some 650,000 clones, less than 98% occurring once. Sequenced sample: naive CD4+ T cells sorted from blood. Subset of the sample: CD45RA+ positively selected. The receptors derive from a woman in her 30s in good health.

The chain uses TRBV6-6 and TRBJ2-7, with TRBD2 matching 11 bases. CDR3 length equals 15 residues. The junction had 4 bases not matched to a gene; V was cut back by 6 bases and J by 0 bases. The germline V gene encodes CDR1 MNHNY and CDR2 SVGAGI (reference sequence). CDR3 amino acids: CASRIGTSGSYEQYF. CDR3 DNA: TGTGCCAGCAGGATTGGGACTAGCGGCTCCTACGAGCAGTACTTC.

The V gene is TRBV6-5, the J gene TRBJ2-2; a possible D gene is TRBD1 (6 bases). Germline V CDR1 and CDR2: MNHEY, SVGAGI. V lost 8 bases and J lost 4, with 17 bases in between. The CDR3 covers 15 residues. The CDR3 DNA follows: TGTGCCAGCGCCCTACACAGGGCAGGCACCGGGGAGCTGTTTTTT. It yields the protein CASALHRAGTGELFF.

J is TRBJ1-5 and V is TRBV4-1, with D unresolved. The CDR3 totals 15 residues. Trimming took off 4 bases at V and 1 base at J, with 11 bases between the two ends. Germline-derived CDR1 and CDR2 are MGHRA and YSYEKL. The CDR3 reads CASSPGFMSNQPQHF. CDR3 sequence (DNA): TGCGCCAGCAGCCCAGGTTTTATGAGCAATCAGCCCCAGCATTTT.

CDR3 in amino acids: CSVEDRQPGEKLFF. The CDR3 bases are TGCAGCGTTGAAGATCGCCAACCTGGGGAAAAACTGTTTTTT. The genes are TRBV29-1 and TRBJ1-4; no definite D call. The CDR3 is 14 residues long. The V end was cut by 0 bases, the J end by 8 bases, with 13 bases between. From germline, CDR1 is SQVTM and CDR2 ANQGSEA.

This clone was found once. The chain combines TRBV11-3 with TRBJ2-7; 8 bases align to TRBD1. CDR3 length: 12 amino acids. Germline values: CDR1 SGHNT, CDR2 YENEEA. Losses at the gene ends were 4 bases for V and 6 bases for J; bases not matched to a gene: 2. CDR3 sequence (DNA): TGTGCCAGCAGCTCAGACAGGGGCGAGCAGTACTTC. Translation: CASSSDRGEQYF.

This clone was detected only once. The V gene is TRBV6-1, the J gene TRBJ1-5, with unresolved D. Trimming left V 1 base short and J 0 bases short, with 10 bases between. The CDR3 is 16 amino acids. CDR1 MNHNS and CDR2 SASEGT come from the germline V gene. The CDR3 loop reads CASSEEYRHSNQPQHF. The DNA of the CDR3 is TGTGCCAGCAGTGAAGAGTACAGACATAGCAATCAGCCCCAGCATTTT.

This sequence joins TRBV7-8 and TRBJ1-5; TRBD1 might be the D (5 bases). Germline loops: CDR1 SGHVS, CDR2 FQNEAQ. The CDR3 contains 16 residues. Between the trimmed V and J ends, which lost 0 bases and 11 bases, there was a span of 20 bases. In DNA, the CDR3 is TGTGCCAGCAGCTTAGCTGATAGGGACCGTAGTGGTTCCCAGCATTTT. It codes for CASSLADRDRSGSQHF. The full variable domain, completed using reference TRBV7-8 and TRBJ1-5, is GAGVSQSPRYKVAKRGQDVALRCDPISGHVSLFWYQQALGQGPEFLTYFQNEAQLDKSGLPSDRFFAERPEGSVSTLKIQRTQQEDSAVYLCASSLADRDRSGSQHFGDGTRLSIL.

The chain joins TRBV10-3 to TRBJ2-1; 9 nucleotides agree with TRBD2. Per the germline V gene, CDR1 is ENHRY and CDR2 is SYGVKD. Trimming removed 4 bases from V and 7 bases from J; junction bases left unmatched: 8. The CDR3 length is 15 residues. The CDR3 DNA reads as TGTGCCATCAGTGGCGCGGGACTAGCCTTAAATGAGCAGTTCTTC. Amino acids: CAISGAGLALNEQFF.

The chain is built from TRBV10-3 and TRBJ2-7; 10 bases match TRBD2. The V segment lost 6 bases and the J segment 3 bases; nucleotides outside the gene matches: 2. The CDR3 loop spans 13 amino acids. The germline CDR1 and CDR2 sequences are ENHRY and SYGVKD. This CDR3 is CAIRASGSYEQYF. CDR3 sequence (DNA): TGTGCCATCAGGGCTAGCGGGAGCTACGAGCAGTACTTC.

Only one count was recorded for this clone. V gene TRBV28 combines with J gene TRBJ1-4, with no clear D. CDR1 is MDHEN and CDR2 is SYDVKM in the germline V gene. The CDR3 is 14 residues long. V lost 3 bases and J 7 bases, leaving 12 bases between the germline ends. CDR3 in amino acids: CASSFYSKTEKLFF. CDR3 in DNA: TGTGCCAGCAGTTTTTACTCAAAAACTGAAAAACTGTTTTTT.

The chain links TRBV6-5 to TRBJ2-1, with a weak D call TRBD2 (6 bases). The V gene's germline CDR1 is MNHEY and CDR2 SVGAGI. CDR3 length equals 13 residues. Trimming stripped 8 bases from V and 6 bases from J, with 14 bases between. The CDR3 sequence is CASGTPGANEQFF. CDR3 nucleotides: TGTGCCAGCGGGACTCCAGGAGCCAATGAGCAGTTCTTC.

This chain joins TRBV7-9 and TRBJ1-1; weak D call: TRBD1 (5 bases). Looked up from germline, CDR1 is SEHNR and CDR2 is FQNEAQ (reference sequence). The V end was cut by 6 bases, the J end by 0 bases, with 11 bases between. The CDR3 length is 14 residues. CDR3 sequence (DNA): TGTGCCAGCAGACTGACAGAGATGAACACTGAAGCTTTCTTT. This encodes CASRLTEMNTEAFF. Filled out from reference TRBV7-9 and TRBJ1-1, the complete variable domain reads DTGVSQNPRHKITKRGQNVTFRCDPISEHNRLYWYRQTLGQGPEFLTYFQNEAQLEKSRLLSDRFSAERPKGSFSTLEIQRTEQGDSAMYLCASRLTEMNTEAFFGQGTRLTVV.

The chain recombines TRBV5-1 with TRBJ2-3; 7 nucleotides agree with TRBD1. The CDR3 sequence is 14 residues long. V lost 4 bases to trimming and J lost 6 bases; unmatched junction nucleotides: 8. The germline V gene encodes CDR1 SGHRS and CDR2 YFSETQ. CDR3 bases: TGCGCCAGCAGCCCAGACAGGGTTGGGGATACGCAGTATTTT. It specifies CASSPDRVGDTQYF.